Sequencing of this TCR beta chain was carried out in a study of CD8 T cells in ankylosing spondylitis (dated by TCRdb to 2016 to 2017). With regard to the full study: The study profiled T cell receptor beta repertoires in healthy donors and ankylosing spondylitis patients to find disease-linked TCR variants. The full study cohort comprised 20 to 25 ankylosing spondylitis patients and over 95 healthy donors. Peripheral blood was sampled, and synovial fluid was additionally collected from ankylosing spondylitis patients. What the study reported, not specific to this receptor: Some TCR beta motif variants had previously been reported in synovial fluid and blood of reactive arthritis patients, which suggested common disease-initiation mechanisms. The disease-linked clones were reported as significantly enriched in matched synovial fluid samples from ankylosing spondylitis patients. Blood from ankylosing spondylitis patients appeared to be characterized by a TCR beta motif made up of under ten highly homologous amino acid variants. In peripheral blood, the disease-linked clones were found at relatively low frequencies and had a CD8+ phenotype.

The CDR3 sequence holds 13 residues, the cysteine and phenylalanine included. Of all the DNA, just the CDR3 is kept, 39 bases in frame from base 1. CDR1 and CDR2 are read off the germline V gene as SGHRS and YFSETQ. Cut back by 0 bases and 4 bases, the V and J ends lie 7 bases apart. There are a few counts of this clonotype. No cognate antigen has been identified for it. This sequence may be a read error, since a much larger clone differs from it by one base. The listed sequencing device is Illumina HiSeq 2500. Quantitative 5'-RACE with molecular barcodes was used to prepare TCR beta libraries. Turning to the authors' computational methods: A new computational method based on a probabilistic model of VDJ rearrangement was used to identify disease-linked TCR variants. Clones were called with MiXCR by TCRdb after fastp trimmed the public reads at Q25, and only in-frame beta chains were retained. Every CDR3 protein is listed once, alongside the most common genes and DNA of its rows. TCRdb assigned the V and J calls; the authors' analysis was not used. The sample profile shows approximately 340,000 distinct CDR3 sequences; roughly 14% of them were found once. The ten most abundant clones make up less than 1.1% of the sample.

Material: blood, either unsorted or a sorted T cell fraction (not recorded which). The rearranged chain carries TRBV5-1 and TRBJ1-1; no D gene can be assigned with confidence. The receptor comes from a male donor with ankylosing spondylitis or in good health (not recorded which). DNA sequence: TGCGCCAGCAGCTTGGACGGGAGCACTGAAGCTTTCTTT. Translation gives CASSLDGSTEAFF.